The next 21 T cell receptor beta chains were all read from a single sample in a study of cytomegalovirus exposure and HLA in healthy donors. The PCR had 60 Vbeta and 13 Jbeta primers. The protocol was immunoSEQ multiplex PCR, while the TCRdb copy is restricted to in-frame clones and leaves out a portion. The sample includes 150,000 to 200,000 clones, 79% of them seen just once. Sequenced sample: PBMCs. These receptors were obtained from a woman in her twenties or thirties in good health and CMV-seropositive.

The chain links TRBV29-1 to TRBJ1-4; the match to TRBD1 covers 8 bases. CDR3 length: 14 amino acids. The germline V gene has CDR1 SQVTM and CDR2 ANQGSEA. Trimming took 6 bases from V and 10 from J; bases not matched to a gene: 13. CDR3 nucleotide sequence: TGCAGCGTCGAACCGGGGACAGGAAAGGGAAAACTGTTTTTT. Translating it yields CSVEPGTGKGKLFF.

The genes are TRBV7-9 and TRBJ1-2; TRBD1 is a possible D gene (6 bases). This CDR3 contains 14 residues. CDR1 is SEHNR and CDR2 is FQNEAQ in the germline V gene (reference sequence). V lost 4 bases to trimming and J lost 4 bases, with 13 bases between them. The CDR3 is CASSYLQGVYGYTF. The CDR3 DNA sequence: TGTGCCAGCAGCTACCTACAGGGAGTCTATGGCTACACCTTC.

This clone was detected only a few times. The CDR3 reads CASSGTGGLSAYEQYF. In DNA, the CDR3 is TGTGCCAGCAGCGGGACAGGGGGGCTTTCGGCCTACGAGCAGTACTTC. The rearrangement joins TRBV5-4 to TRBJ2-7; TRBD1 agrees at 11 bases. Germline trimming cut 4 bases from V and 2 bases from J; bases unmatched to any gene: 8. The length of the CDR3 is 16 residues. Germline assignment: CDR1 SGHNT and CDR2 YYREEE (reference sequence).

The chain is built from TRBV10-2 and TRBJ2-7; TRBD1 matches 7 bases. This CDR3 has 12 residues. The germline gives CDR1 WSHSY, CDR2 SAAADI. The V and J ends lost 10 bases and 3 bases, in that order; junction bases with no gene match: 6. Here the CDR3 reads CATLGQHYEQYF. The CDR3, as DNA: TGCGCCACCTTGGGACAGCACTACGAGCAGTACTTC.

The chain employs TRBV21-1 and TRBJ1-4; the table's TRBD1 call for D was not verified on the DNA. TRBV21-1 is a pseudogene. There are 18 residues in the CDR3. The CDR3 spells CASSKVGPPGQANEKLFF. The CDR3 DNA reads as TGTGCCAGCAGCAAAGTGGGACCGCCGGGACAGGCTAATGAAAAACTGTTTTTT.

The J gene is TRBJ2-7, the V gene TRBV19; D remains ambiguous. V was clipped by 0 bases and J by 2 bases, with 14 bases between them. Germline V gene sequence: CDR1 LNHDA, CDR2 SQIVND (reference sequence). The CDR3 totals 16 residues. CDR3 loop: CASSIESTPTPYEQYF. The CDR3 DNA sequence: TGTGCCAGTAGTATAGAATCTACGCCGACTCCCTACGAGCAGTACTTC.

The chain links TRBV27 to TRBJ2-1, with 9 bases lining up with TRBD1. Germline loops: CDR1 MNHEY, CDR2 SMNVEV (reference sequence). Trimming removed 7 bases from V and 3 bases from J; junction bases left unmatched: 7. This CDR3 has 15 amino acids. The CDR3, as DNA: TGTGCCAGCACTTCGCCGGACAGGGGCTACAATGAGCAGTTCTTC. This translates into CASTSPDRGYNEQFF.

Notes on this clone: This CDR3 is also generated by other DNA sequences in the sample. The J gene is TRBJ2-7, the V gene TRBV7-2; 8 nucleotides align to TRBD2. Germline lookup yields CDR1 SGHTA and CDR2 FQGNSA. J was trimmed by 2 bases and V by 4 bases; bases with no gene match: 4. The CDR3 sequence is 14 residues long. The CDR3 nucleotides read TGTGCCAGCAGCTCTACTAGCGGACCCTACGAGCAGTACTTC. As protein: CASSSTSGPYEQYF.

Here the CDR3 DNA reads TGTGCCAGCAGCCCGGTGGTCCAGGTTGGCGCAGATACGCAGTATTTT. This translates into CASSPVVQVGADTQYF. The chain combines TRBV7-2 with TRBJ2-3; D gene uncertain. The ends were cut back, 5 bases at V and 4 bases at J, with 19 bases in the middle. The CDR3 runs to 16 residues. Germline lookup yields CDR1 SGHTA and CDR2 FQGNSA.

V is TRBV6-6 and J is TRBJ1-2; D unresolved. CDR1 and CDR2 (germline): MNHNY, SVGAGI (reference sequence). V lost 9 bases and J lost 2, with 16 bases in between. CDR3 size: 14 residues. CDR3 sequence: CASGGPSPNYGYTF. CDR3 sequence (DNA): TGTGCCAGTGGAGGACCCAGCCCCAACTATGGCTACACCTTC.

This chain links TRBV10-3 with TRBJ2-1, with TRBD2 matching 11 bases. Germline V gene sequence: CDR1 ENHRY, CDR2 SYGVKD. This CDR3 is built from 15 residues. The junction had 6 bases not matched to a gene; V was cut back by 6 bases and J by 5 bases. The CDR3 loop is CAIRRGTSGNNEQFF. In nucleotides, the CDR3 is TGTGCCATCAGAAGAGGGACTAGCGGTAACAATGAGCAGTTCTTC.

This clone was seen just once. The chain carries TRBV7-8 and TRBJ2-3; TRBD2 matches at 10 bases. V was pared by 5 bases and J by 2 bases, with 13 bases of the junction left unmatched. The CDR3 loop spans 18 amino acids. Germline values: CDR1 SGHVS, CDR2 FQNEAQ. The CDR3 reads CASSTHITSGEHTDTQYF. For the CDR3, the DNA is TGTGCCAGCAGCACCCACATAACTAGCGGGGAACACACAGATACGCAGTATTTT. The entire variable domain, with the rest obtained from reference TRBV7-8 and TRBJ2-3, is as follows: GAGVSQSPRYKVAKRGQDVALRCDPISGHVSLFWYQQALGQGPEFLTYFQNEAQLDKSGLPSDRFFAERPEGSVSTLKIQRTQQEDSAVYLCASSTHITSGEHTDTQYFGPGTRLTVL.

The V gene is TRBV10-3, the J gene TRBJ1-4; no firm D call. The CDR3 spans 12 residues. V lost 10 bases to trimming and J lost 7 bases, with 13 bases between them. Germline V gene sequence: CDR1 ENHRY, CDR2 SYGVKD. The CDR3 coding sequence is TGTGCCACGGGGATCAGTGGTGAAAAACTGTTTTTT. Its translation is CATGISGEKLFF.

The chain joins TRBV11-2 to TRBJ2-3; 7 bases agree with TRBD1. Germline CDR1 and CDR2: SGHAT and FQNNGV. The CDR3 is 18 amino acids. V shed 5 bases, J shed 0 bases, and the junction held 14 bases outside the gene matches. CDR3 loop: CASSPRTGKLTSTDTQYF. The CDR3 DNA reads TGTGCCAGCAGCCCGCGGACAGGAAAACTCACCAGCACAGATACGCAGTATTTT.

The V call is TRBV9, the J call TRBJ2-3; 11 positions match TRBD2. CDR1 and CDR2 from the germline V gene are SGDLS and YYNGEE. J lost 5 bases, V lost 4 bases, and 12 bases had no gene match. This CDR3 comprises 17 residues. The chain's CDR3 is CASSLNSGGARGDTQYF. CDR3 sequence (DNA): TGTGCCAGCAGCCTTAATAGCGGGGGGGCTCGGGGAGATACGCAGTATTTT.

This clone was picked up a small number of times. The chain links TRBV5-1 to TRBJ2-5, with D hard to call. The CDR3 sequence is 14 residues long. V lost 0 bases and J 5 bases, leaving 11 bases between the germline ends. Per the germline V gene, CDR1 is SGHRS and CDR2 is YFSETQ. CDR3 nucleotide sequence: TGCGCCAGCAGCTTGGCTGCGGTCGGTGAGACCCAGTACTTC. This sequence encodes CASSLAAVGETQYF.

The CDR3 bases are TGCGCCAGCAGAAGGGCAGGGCTGATGAGTAGCACTGAAGCTTTCTTT. Protein product: CASRRAGLMSSTEAFF. The chain combines TRBV5-1 with TRBJ1-1; TRBD1 is a possible D gene (5 bases). Trimming left V 5 bases short and J 4 bases short, with 21 bases between. CDR1 SGHRS and CDR2 YFSETQ come from the germline V gene. This CDR3 is built from 16 residues.

The genes are TRBV5-5 and TRBJ2-6; no definite D call. The CDR3 is made up of 15 amino acids. The germline CDR1 and CDR2 sequences are SGHKS and YYEKEE (reference sequence). The V gene lost 0 bases and the J gene lost 6 bases, with 10 bases spanning the gap. The CDR3 DNA follows: TGTGCCAGCAGCTTGGAAGCACTTTCGGCCAACGTCCTGACTTTC. This sequence encodes CASSLEALSANVLTF.

This chain joins TRBV5-6 and TRBJ1-1; unclear D gene. V gave up 5 bases and J gave up 1 base, with 18 bases separating them. CDR1 and CDR2 from the germline V gene are SGHDT and YYEEEE. The CDR3 is 16 residues long. The CDR3 bases are TGTGCCAGCAGTCTACCATGGGCCGCACCGAACACTGAAGCTTTCTTT. This encodes CASSLPWAAPNTEAFF.

CDR3 amino acids: CASSIEGAGGTGELFF. The CDR3, as DNA: TGTGCCAGTAGTATAGAAGGGGCAGGGGGGACCGGGGAGCTGTTTTTT. The chain carries TRBV19 and TRBJ2-2; D is possibly TRBD1 (7 bases). Germline V gives CDR1 LNHDA, CDR2 SQIVND (reference sequence). This CDR3 has 16 residues. The V and J ends lost 0 bases and 5 bases respectively, with 13 bases between them.

This chain uses TRBV27 with TRBJ1-1; no firm D call. The CDR3 is made up of 15 amino acids. Trimming shortened V by 4 bases and J by 8 bases, and 20 bases separated the two germline ends. The V gene's germline CDR1 is MNHEY and CDR2 SMNVEV (reference sequence). The CDR3 sequence: CASSSSPAAPSEAFF. CDR3 coding DNA: TGTGCCAGCAGTTCCTCCCCCGCGGCTCCCAGCGAAGCTTTCTTT.